What follows is one T cell receptor (beta chain) and its context. At one end the junction does not follow the germline gene, possibly because of a read error. The data derive from a study of T cells after yellow fever vaccination. Overall study context: Memory subsets EM, EMRA, CM and Tscm were separated by sorting based on CD3, CD45RA, CCR7 and CD95. In the case of low-cell-number fractions, SMART-Seq v4 Ultra Low Input was used for preparation. Study conclusions and caveats: There was a possibility that FACS-sorted repertoires contained abundant clonotypes contaminating from the bulk population. Primary-vaccination clones mostly resurfaced post-booster (around 96% CD4, roughly 87% CD8).

The CDR3 extends over 16 amino acids. The germline V gene encodes CDR1 SGHTA and CDR2 FQGNSA. TCRdb called the 5' RACE reads again in MiXCR, with one record for every CDR3 protein. The table records about 14,000 distinct CDR3 sequences, approximately 6.8% of them present only once. The clonotype was recovered from a man aged 18 to 35 who received the YFV17D yellow fever vaccine. The chain joins TRBV7-2 to TRBJ2-5, with a possible D match to TRBD2 (7 bases). Sequenced material: PBMCs, either bulk or a sorted T-cell subset (CD4+, CD8+, memory, or dextramer-sorted; not recorded which), taken on the day of the yellow fever booster vaccination. CDR3 amino acids: CACSLGPGGGGETQYF. The CDR3 DNA sequence: TGTGCCTGCAGCTTAGGCCCGGGGGGCGGAGGTGAGACCCAGTACTTC.